The rows below give T cell receptor beta chains drawn from one sample of a study of cytomegalovirus exposure and HLA in healthy donors. Sequencing was performed with immunoSEQ multiplex PCR; in TCRdb, only in-frame clones are kept and a portion is missing. The sample records approximately 160,000 clones, roughly 86% being singletons. The sequenced sample was PBMCs. These receptors came from a man aged 18-30 years in good health and CMV-seropositive. Both conserved end residues are part of each CDR3. The order of the fields is J gene, V gene, CDR3 protein.

j_call: TRBJ1-1; v_call: TRBV6-5; cdr3_aa: CASSWTGRVGNTEAFF
j_call: TRBJ1-3; v_call: TRBV5-1; cdr3_aa: CASSFFELAAQGASGNTIYF
j_call: TRBJ1-4; v_call: TRBV9; cdr3_aa: CASSVAGGPFEKLFF
j_call: TRBJ1-1; v_call: TRBV7-9; cdr3_aa: CASSLDGASTEAFF
j_call: TRBJ2-1; v_call: TRBV10-1; cdr3_aa: CASSDYRGDEQFF
j_call: TRBJ2-5; v_call: TRBV7-3; cdr3_aa: CASSWGGLASQETQYF
j_call: TRBJ2-1; v_call: TRBV11-3; cdr3_aa: CASSSARTGEQFF
j_call: TRBJ2-5; v_call: TRBV5-1; cdr3_aa: CASSLGLAGDGTQYF
j_call: TRBJ2-3; v_call: TRBV5-1; cdr3_aa: CASTAGPSTDTQYF
j_call: TRBJ2-1; v_call: TRBV5-1; cdr3_aa: CASSISLAGHNEQFF
j_call: TRBJ2-2; v_call: TRBV5-4; cdr3_aa: CASSFSGRVTGELFF
j_call: TRBJ2-5; v_call: TRBV7-3; cdr3_aa: CASSLIGGRETQYF
j_call: TRBJ1-2; v_call: TRBV6-5; cdr3_aa: CASSYIQGVGGYTF
j_call: TRBJ2-1; v_call: TRBV19; cdr3_aa: CASSIGDRVVNEQFF
j_call: TRBJ1-3; v_call: TRBV30; cdr3_aa: CAWQNQGFIVNTIYF
j_call: TRBJ1-2; v_call: TRBV2; cdr3_aa: CASSPLGRGLANYGYTF
j_call: TRBJ1-1; v_call: TRBV5-4; cdr3_aa: CASSTQGNTEAFF
j_call: TRBJ1-4; v_call: TRBV28; cdr3_aa: CASSSGQGREKLFF